Listed below are T cell receptor beta chains from one sample, sequenced in a study of Graves' ophthalmopathy and Graves' hyperthyroidism. TCRdb reprocessed the multiplex PCR reads via MiXCR and lists one record per CDR3 protein. The data contain around 1,000,000 distinct CDR3 sequences, about two fifths of them seen just once; the ten biggest clones take up around 10%. Source material: peripheral blood or thyroid tissue (not recorded which). These TCRs come from an adult man with Graves' hyperthyroidism. CDR3s include the opening cysteine and the closing phenylalanine or tryptophan. D genes are given only for firm matches. Clone sizes are given selectively: once, few, many, or a class where the clone is expanded.

d_gene	v_gene	j_gene	abundance	CDR3nt	CDR3aa
NA	TRBV7-8	TRBJ2-5	NA	TGTGCCAGCAGCTCCCCGGGCAATCAGCCCCAGTACTTC	CASSSPGNQPQYF
NA	TRBV29-1	TRBJ1-2	few	TGCAGCGATGTCGGGGGGCCTAACTATGGCTACACCTTC	CSDVGGPNYGYTF
NA	TRBV10-2	TRBJ1-1	many	TGCGCCAGCAGTGAGGGGCCCAGGGGAGGGTCGAGTCGGAGTGAAGCTTTCTTT	CASSEGPRGGSSRSEAFF
NA	TRBV2	TRBJ1-6	NA	TGTGCCAGCAGATACCACGGGCAGAGGAAACGGGGTAATTCACCCCTCCACTTT	CASRYHGQRKRGNSPLHF
TRBD1	TRBV7-2	TRBJ1-1	NA	TGTGCCAGCAGCCTCCGGGACAGGGCGGATGAAGCTTTCTTT	CASSLRDRADEAFF
TRBD1	TRBV2	TRBJ2-1	NA	TGTGCCAGCAGAAGACAGGGGGCGGACAATGAGCAGTTCTTC	CASRRQGADNEQFF
TRBD1	TRBV2	TRBJ2-1	few	TGTGCCTCCTCGGGACAGTACAATGAGCAGTTCTTC	CASSGQYNEQFF
NA	TRBV2	TRBJ2-7	NA	TGTGCCAGCAGTGAACAACAGCTCACCTCCTACGAGCAGTACTTC	CASSEQQLTSYEQYF
NA	TRBV11-1	TRBJ2-2	many	TGTGCCAGCAGCTTGTCTGGGTCGAGGACCGGGGAGCTGTTTTTT	CASSLSGSRTGELFF
NA	TRBV9	TRBJ1-2	many	TGTGCCAGCAGCGCCCAGTCTGGTGGCTACACCTTC	CASSAQSGGYTF
NA	TRBV5-1	TRBJ1-1	NA	TGCGCCAGCAGCTTGGCTCTCGGGTCCGGGTCCACTGAAGCTTTCTTT	CASSLALGSGSTEAFF
TRBD2	TRBV20-1	TRBJ2-7	few	TGCAGTGCTAGCTCCGGGACTAGCGGCTCCTACGAGCAGTACTTC	CSASSGTSGSYEQYF
NA	TRBV25-1	TRBJ1-1	NA	TGTGCCAGCACCCGAGTAGGGAGCACTGAAGCTTTCTTT	CASTRVGSTEAFF
TRBD2	TRBV7-3	TRBJ2-3	NA	TGCGCCAGCAGCCAAGCGGGAACTAGCACAGATACGCAGTATTTT	CASSQAGTSTDTQYF
NA	TRBV7-2	TRBJ2-7	many	TGTGCCAGCAGCTTAGAGGAGGACAGCATCTACGAGCAGTACTTC	CASSLEEDSIYEQYF
TRBD2	TRBV25-1	TRBJ2-5	NA	TGTGCTACGGGAGGGATGTACGGGGAGACCCAGTACTTC	CATGGMYGETQYF
NA	TRBV20-1	TRBJ2-7	many	TGCAGTGCCTTCAGGAGCTCCTACGAGCAGTACTTC	CSAFRSSYEQYF
NA	TRBV6-1	TRBJ1-6	NA	TGTGCCAGCAGTGAAGTAGGCTTTAATTCACCCCTCCACTTT	CASSEVGFNSPLHF
NA	TRBV28	TRBJ2-7	NA	TGTGCCAGCAGTTTATTATCAGGGAACTCCTACGAGCAGTACTTC	CASSLLSGNSYEQYF
NA	TRBV7-8	TRBJ1-1	NA	TGTGCCAGCAGCCCGGGGGGGGGGGGTGAAGCTTTCTTT	CASSPGGGGEAFF
NA	TRBV13	TRBJ1-1	many	TGTGCCAGCAGCCAGGGGCGAGAAGCTTTCTTT	CASSQGREAFF
NA	TRBV11-2	TRBJ1-4	many	TGTGCCAGCAGCTTAGGCCTTAGAGGTCATAATGAAAAACTGTTTTTT	CASSLGLRGHNEKLFF
TRBD1	TRBV7-2	TRBJ2-7	many	TGTGCCAGCAGCTTATCCGGGACAGGGCGATTAAGCGAGCAGTACTTC	CASSLSGTGRLSEQYF
NA	TRBV10-3	TRBJ2-2	many	TGTGCCTCGGGTAGTGCAGGCCGGGAGCTGTTTTTT	CASGSAGRELFF
NA	TRBV29-1	TRBJ1-2	many	TGCAGCTCTGGACTGGCCTCGGGTGGCTACACCTTC	CSSGLASGGYTF
NA	TRBV7-2	TRBJ2-2	few	TGTGCCAGCAGCTTGCGGAGTGCGATAGGAACCGGGGAGCTGTTTTTT	CASSLRSAIGTGELFF
TRBD2	TRBV10-2	TRBJ2-7	few	TGCGCCAGCAGTGTACCGGGACTAGCGGGAGCCTACGAGCAGTACTTC	CASSVPGLAGAYEQYF
TRBD1	TRBV28	TRBJ1-2	many	TGTGCCAGCAGCGTGACAGGGCCACCCGGCTACACCTTC	CASSVTGPPGYTF
NA	TRBV5-1	TRBJ1-2	many	TGCGCCAGCAGGGAACAAACATCTAACTATGGCTACACCTTC	CASREQTSNYGYTF
TRBD1	TRBV19	TRBJ2-2	NA	TGTGCCAGTAGCCTCCCGGGACAGGGGGCGAGGACCGGGGAGCTGTTTTTT	CASSLPGQGARTGELFF